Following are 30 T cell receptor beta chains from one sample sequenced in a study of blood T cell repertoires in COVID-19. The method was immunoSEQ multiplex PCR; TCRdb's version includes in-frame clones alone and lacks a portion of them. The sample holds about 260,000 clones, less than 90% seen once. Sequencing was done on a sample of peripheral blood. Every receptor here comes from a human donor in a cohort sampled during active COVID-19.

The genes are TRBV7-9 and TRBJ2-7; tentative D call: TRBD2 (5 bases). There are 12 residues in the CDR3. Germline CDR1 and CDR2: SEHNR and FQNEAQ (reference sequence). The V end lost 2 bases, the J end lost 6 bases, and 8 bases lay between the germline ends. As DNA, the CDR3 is TGTGCCAGCAGCTTAACCGGAGGCGAGCAGTACTTC. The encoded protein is CASSLTGGEQYF.

In DNA form, the CDR3 reads TGCGCCAGCAGCTTGGGGACGGGGGAAGGTAACATGAACACTGAAGCTTTCTTT. It specifies CASSLGTGEGNMNTEAFF. The V and J genes are TRBV5-1 and TRBJ1-1, with D possibly being TRBD1 (5 bases). The germline V gene has CDR1 SGHRS and CDR2 YFSETQ. CDR3 length: 18 amino acids. V lost 0 bases and J 0 bases, leaving 18 bases between the germline ends.

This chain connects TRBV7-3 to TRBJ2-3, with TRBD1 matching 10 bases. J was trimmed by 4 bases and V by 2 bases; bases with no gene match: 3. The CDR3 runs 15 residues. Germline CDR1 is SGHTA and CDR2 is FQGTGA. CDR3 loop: CASSLAGTGADTQYF. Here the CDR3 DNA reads TGTGCCAGCAGCTTAGCCGGGACAGGGGCAGATACGCAGTATTTT.

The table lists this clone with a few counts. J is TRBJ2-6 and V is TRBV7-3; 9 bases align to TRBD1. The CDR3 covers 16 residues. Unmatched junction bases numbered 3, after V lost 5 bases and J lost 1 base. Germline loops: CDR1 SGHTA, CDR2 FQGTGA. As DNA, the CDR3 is TGTGCCAGCAGCACAGGACAGGGGTCTGGGGCCAACGTCCTGACTTTC. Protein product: CASSTGQGSGANVLTF.

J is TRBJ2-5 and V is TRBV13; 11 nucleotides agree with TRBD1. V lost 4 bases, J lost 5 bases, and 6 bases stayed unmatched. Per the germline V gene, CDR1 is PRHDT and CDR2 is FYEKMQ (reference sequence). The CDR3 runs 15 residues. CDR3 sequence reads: CASSSGQGAWETQYF. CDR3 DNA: TGTGCCAGCAGCTCCGGACAGGGGGCTTGGGAGACCCAGTACTTC.

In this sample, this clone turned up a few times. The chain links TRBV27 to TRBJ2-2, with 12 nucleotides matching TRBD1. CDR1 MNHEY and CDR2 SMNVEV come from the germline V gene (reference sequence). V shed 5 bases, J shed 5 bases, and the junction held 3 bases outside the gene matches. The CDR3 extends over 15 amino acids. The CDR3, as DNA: TGTGCCAGCAGTCGGGACAGGGGGCTTACCGGGGAGCTGTTTTTT. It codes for CASSRDRGLTGELFF.

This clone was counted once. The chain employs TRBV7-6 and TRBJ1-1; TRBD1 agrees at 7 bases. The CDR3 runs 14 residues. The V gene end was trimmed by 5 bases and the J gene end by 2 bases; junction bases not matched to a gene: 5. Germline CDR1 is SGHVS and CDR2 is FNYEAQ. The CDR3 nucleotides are TGTGCCAGCAGCCAGGGGGAACATAACACTGAAGCTTTCTTT. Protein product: CASSQGEHNTEAFF.

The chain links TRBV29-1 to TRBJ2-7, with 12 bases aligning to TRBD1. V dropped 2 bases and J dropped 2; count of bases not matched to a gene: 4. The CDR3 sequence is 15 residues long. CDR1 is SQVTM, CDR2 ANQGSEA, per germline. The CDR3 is CSVEWGQGATYEQYF. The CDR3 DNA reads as TGCAGCGTTGAATGGGGACAGGGGGCCACCTACGAGCAGTACTTC.

The CDR3 sequence is CASSTRGREDEKLFF. Here the CDR3 DNA reads TGTGCCAGCTCTACACGGGGCAGGGAGGACGAAAAACTGTTTTTT. This chain uses TRBV18 with TRBJ1-4, with D maybe TRBD1 (5 bases). V shed 6 bases and J shed 8 bases, with 19 bases lying between them. Germline V lookup: CDR1 KGHSH, CDR2 LQKENI. The CDR3 sequence is 15 residues long.

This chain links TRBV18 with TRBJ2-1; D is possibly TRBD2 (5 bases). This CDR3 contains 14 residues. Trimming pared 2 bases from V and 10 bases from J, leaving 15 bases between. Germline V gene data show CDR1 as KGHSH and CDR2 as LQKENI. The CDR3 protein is CASSPIASVEEQFF. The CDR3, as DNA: TGTGCCAGCTCACCAATAGCGAGCGTCGAAGAGCAGTTCTTC. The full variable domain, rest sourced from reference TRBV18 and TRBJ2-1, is NAGVMQNPRHLVRRRGQEARLRCSPMKGHSHVYWYRQLPEEGLKFMVYLQKENIIDESGMPKERFSAEFPKEGPSILRIQQVVRGDSAAYFCASSPIASVEEQFFGPGTRLTVL.

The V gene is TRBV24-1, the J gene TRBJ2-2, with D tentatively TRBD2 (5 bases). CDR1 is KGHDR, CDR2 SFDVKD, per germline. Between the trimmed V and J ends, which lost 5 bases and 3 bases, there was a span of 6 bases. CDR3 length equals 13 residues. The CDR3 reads CATSGTYTGELFF. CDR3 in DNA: TGTGCCACCAGTGGGACTTACACCGGGGAGCTGTTTTTT.

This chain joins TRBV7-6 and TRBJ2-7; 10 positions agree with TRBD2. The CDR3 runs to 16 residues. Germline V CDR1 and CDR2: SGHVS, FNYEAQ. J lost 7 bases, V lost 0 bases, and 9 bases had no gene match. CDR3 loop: CASSLASAGLAEEQYF. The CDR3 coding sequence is TGTGCCAGCAGCTTAGCCTCTGCCGGACTAGCGGAGGAGCAGTACTTC. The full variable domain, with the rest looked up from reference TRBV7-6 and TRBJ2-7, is GAGVSQSPRYKVTKRGQDVALRCDPISGHVSLYWYRQALGQGPEFLTYFNYEAQQDKSGLPNDRFSAERPEGSISTLTIQRTEQRDSAMYRCASSLASAGLAEEQYFGPGTRLTVT.

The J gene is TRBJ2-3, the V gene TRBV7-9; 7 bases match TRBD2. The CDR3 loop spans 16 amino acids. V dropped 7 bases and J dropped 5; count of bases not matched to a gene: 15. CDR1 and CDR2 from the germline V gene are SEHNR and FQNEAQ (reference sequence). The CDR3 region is CASTSLSGPLEDTQYF. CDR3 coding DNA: TGTGCCAGCACCTCCCTTAGCGGGCCCCTGGAAGATACGCAGTATTTT.

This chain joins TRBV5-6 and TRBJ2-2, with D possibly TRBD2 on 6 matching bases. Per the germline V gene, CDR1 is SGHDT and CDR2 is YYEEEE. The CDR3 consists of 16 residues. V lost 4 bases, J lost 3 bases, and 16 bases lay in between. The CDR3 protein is CASSPNRGSDTGELFF. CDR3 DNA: TGTGCCAGCAGCCCCAATCGGGGGTCGGACACCGGGGAGCTGTTTTTT.

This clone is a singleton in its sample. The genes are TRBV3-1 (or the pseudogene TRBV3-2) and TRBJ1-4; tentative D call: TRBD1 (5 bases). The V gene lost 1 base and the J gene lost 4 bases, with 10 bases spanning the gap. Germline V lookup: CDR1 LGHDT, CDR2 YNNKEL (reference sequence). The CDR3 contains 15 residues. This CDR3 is CASSQATVYNEKLFF. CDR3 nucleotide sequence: TGTGCCAGCAGCCAAGCGACAGTCTATAATGAAAAACTGTTTTTT.

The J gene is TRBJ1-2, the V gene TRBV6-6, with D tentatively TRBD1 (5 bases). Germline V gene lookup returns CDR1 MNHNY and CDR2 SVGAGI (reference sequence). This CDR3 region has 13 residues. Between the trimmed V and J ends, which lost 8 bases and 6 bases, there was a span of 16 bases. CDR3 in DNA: TGTGCCAGCGCTCCTATGGACACCCATGGCTACACCTTC. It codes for CASAPMDTHGYTF.

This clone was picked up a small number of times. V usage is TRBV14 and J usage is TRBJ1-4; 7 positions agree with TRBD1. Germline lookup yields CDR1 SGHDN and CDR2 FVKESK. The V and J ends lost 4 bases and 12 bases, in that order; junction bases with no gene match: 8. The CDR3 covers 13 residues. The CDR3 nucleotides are TGTGCCAGCAGCCGCCCTGGGGACAGCCAACTGTTTTTT. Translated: CASSRPGDSQLFF.

The CDR3 spells CAWSRFGNTEAFF. The CDR3 nucleotides read TGTGCCTGGAGCAGATTTGGGAACACTGAAGCTTTCTTT. The chain is built from TRBV30 and TRBJ1-1; D remains ambiguous. V was shortened by 3 bases and J by 1 base, with 9 bases between the two germline ends. Germline loops: CDR1 GTSNPN, CDR2 SVGIG (reference sequence). The CDR3 covers 13 residues.

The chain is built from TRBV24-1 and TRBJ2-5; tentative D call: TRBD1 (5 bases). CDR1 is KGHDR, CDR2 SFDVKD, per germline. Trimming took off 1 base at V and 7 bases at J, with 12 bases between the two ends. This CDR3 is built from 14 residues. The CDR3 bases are TGTGCCACCAGTGATTTTGCAGGGCGAGGGACCCAGTACTTC. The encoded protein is CATSDFAGRGTQYF.

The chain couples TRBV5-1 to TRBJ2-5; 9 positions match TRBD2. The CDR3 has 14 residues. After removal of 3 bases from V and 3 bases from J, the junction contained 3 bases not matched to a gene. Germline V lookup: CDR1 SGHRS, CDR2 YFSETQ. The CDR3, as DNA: TGCGCCAGCAGCTCCGGGACTAGCAAAGAGACCCAGTACTTC. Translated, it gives CASSSGTSKETQYF. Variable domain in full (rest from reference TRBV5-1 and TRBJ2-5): KAGVTQTPRYLIKTRGQQVTLSCSPISGHRSVSWYQQTPGQGLQFLFEYFSETQRNKGNFPGRFSGRQFSNSRSEMNVSTLELGDSALYLCASSSGTSKETQYFGPGTRLLVL.

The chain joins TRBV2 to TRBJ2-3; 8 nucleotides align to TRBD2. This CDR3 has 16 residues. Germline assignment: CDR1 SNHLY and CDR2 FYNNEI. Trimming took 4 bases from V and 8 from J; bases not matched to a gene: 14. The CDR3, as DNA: TGTGCCAGCAGTGCTCTCGGAGTCCGGGGGGGAGGTACGCAGTATTTT. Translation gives CASSALGVRGGGTQYF.

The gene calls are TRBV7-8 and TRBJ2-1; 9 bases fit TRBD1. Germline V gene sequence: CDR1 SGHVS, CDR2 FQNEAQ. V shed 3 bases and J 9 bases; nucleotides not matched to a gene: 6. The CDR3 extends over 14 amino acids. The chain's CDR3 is CASSFRDRAFEQFF. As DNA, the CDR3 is TGTGCCAGCAGCTTTAGGGACAGGGCTTTTGAGCAGTTCTTC.

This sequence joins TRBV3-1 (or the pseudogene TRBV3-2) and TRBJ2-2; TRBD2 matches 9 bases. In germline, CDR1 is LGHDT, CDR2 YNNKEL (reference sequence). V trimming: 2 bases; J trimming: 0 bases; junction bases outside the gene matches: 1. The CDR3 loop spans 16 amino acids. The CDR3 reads CASSQRTSANTGELFF. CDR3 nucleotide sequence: TGTGCCAGCAGCCAAAGGACTAGCGCGAACACCGGGGAGCTGTTTTTT.

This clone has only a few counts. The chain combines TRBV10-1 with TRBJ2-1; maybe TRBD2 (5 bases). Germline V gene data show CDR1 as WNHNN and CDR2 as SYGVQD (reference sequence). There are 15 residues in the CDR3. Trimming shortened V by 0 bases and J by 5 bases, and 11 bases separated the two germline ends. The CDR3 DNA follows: TGCGCCAGCAGTGAGTCGACTGGAGGACACAATGAGCAGTTCTTC. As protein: CASSESTGGHNEQFF.

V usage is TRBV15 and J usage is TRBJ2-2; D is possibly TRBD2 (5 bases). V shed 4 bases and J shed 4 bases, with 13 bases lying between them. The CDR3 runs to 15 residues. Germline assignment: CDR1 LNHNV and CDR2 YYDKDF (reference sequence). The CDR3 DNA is TGTGCCACCAGCATCGACTACCCTGGCACCGGGGAGCTGTTTTTT. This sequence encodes CATSIDYPGTGELFF.

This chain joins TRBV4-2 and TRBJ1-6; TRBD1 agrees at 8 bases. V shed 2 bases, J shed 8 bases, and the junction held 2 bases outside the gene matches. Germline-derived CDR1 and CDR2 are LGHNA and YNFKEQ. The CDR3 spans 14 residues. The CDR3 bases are TGTGCCAGCAGCCAAATGACAGGGGATTCACCCCTCCACTTT. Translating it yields CASSQMTGDSPLHF.

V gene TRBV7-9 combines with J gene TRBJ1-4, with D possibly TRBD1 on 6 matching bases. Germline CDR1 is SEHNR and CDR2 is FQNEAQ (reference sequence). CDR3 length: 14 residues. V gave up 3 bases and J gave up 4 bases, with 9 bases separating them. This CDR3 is CASSLGQLNEKLFF. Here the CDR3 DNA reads TGTGCCAGCAGCTTGGGACAACTTAATGAAAAACTGTTTTTT.

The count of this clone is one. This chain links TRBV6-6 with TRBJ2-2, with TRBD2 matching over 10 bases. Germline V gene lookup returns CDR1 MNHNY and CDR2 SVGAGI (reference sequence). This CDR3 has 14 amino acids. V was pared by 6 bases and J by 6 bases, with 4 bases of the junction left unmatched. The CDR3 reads CASSYGTSAGELFF. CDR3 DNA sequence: TGTGCCAGCAGCTACGGGACTAGCGCCGGGGAGCTGTTTTTT.

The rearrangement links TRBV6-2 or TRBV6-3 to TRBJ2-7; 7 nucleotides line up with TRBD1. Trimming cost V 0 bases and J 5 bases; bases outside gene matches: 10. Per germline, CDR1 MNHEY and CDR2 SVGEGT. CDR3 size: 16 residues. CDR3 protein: CASSYSPRQGLHEQYF. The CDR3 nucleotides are TGTGCCAGCAGTTACTCTCCCAGACAGGGTTTGCACGAGCAGTACTTC.

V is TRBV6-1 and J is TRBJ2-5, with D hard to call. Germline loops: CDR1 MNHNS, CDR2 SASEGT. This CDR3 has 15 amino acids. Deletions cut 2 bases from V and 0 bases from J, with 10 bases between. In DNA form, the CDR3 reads TGTGCCAGCAGTGAAAGAGGCCTCTACCAAGAGACCCAGTACTTC. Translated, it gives CASSERGLYQETQYF.